Shown below are 17 T cell receptor beta chains from a single sample sequenced in a study of T cell clonotyping in hematopoietic cell transplantation. The repertoire was sequenced with immunoSEQ multiplex PCR; TCRdb's copy has only in-frame clones and lacks some. The sample has more than 10,000 clones, roughly 90% seen once. The input for sequencing was PBMCs, taken 100 days after allogeneic stem cell transplant. These receptors all stem from a female patient aged 45 to 65 who had an allogeneic stem cell transplant from an unrelated donor, so the T cells may come from the graft donor. Some clones in this sample may be carry-over from other donors' samples.

The V gene is TRBV5-6, the J gene TRBJ1-2; D gene unclear. Trimming shortened V by 0 bases and J by 0 bases, and 6 bases separated the two germline ends. The CDR3 is 14 amino acids. CDR1 is SGHDT, CDR2 YYEEEE, per germline. CDR3 nucleotides: TGTGCCAGCAGCTTGGGGGCAGCTAACTATGGCTACACCTTC. Amino acids: CASSLGAANYGYTF.

This clone was observed a single time. J is TRBJ1-2 and V is TRBV9; 8 positions match TRBD1. The CDR3 covers 14 residues. The germline V gene has CDR1 SGDLS and CDR2 YYNGEE. J lost 8 bases, V lost 5 bases, and 11 bases had no gene match. The CDR3 bases are TGTGCCAGCAGTCCTTCAGGGGGCATGTTGGGCTACACCTTC. It yields the protein CASSPSGGMLGYTF. Looking up the rest from reference TRBV9 and TRBJ1-2 gives the full variable domain: DSGVTQTPKHLITATGQRVTLRCSPRSGDLSVYWYQQSLDQGLQFLIQYYNGEERAKGNILERFSAQQFPDLHSELNLSSLELGDSALYFCASSPSGGMLGYTFGSGTRLTVV.

This chain joins TRBV7-2 and TRBJ2-7; TRBD2 matches at 12 bases. Germline CDR1 SGHTA, CDR2 FQGNSA. The junction had 2 bases not matched to a gene; V was cut back by 5 bases and J by 3 bases. The CDR3 is 14 amino acids. The CDR3 coding sequence is TGTGCCAGCAGCAGGACTAGCGGGGTCTACGAGCAGTACTTC. Protein sequence: CASSRTSGVYEQYF.

This sequence joins TRBV6-5 and TRBJ2-1, with 8 bases matching TRBD2. The length of the CDR3 is 16 residues. CDR1 is MNHEY and CDR2 is SVGAGI in the germline V gene. J was trimmed by 0 bases and V by 1 base; bases with no gene match: 2. The CDR3 is CASSYLSGSSYNEQFF. The DNA of the CDR3 is TGTGCCAGCAGTTACTTGAGCGGGAGCTCCTACAATGAGCAGTTCTTC.

The chain carries TRBV19 and TRBJ2-3; 7 nucleotides line up with TRBD1. The CDR3 covers 14 residues. Germline loops: CDR1 LNHDA, CDR2 SQIVND (reference sequence). V lost 5 bases, J lost 4 bases, and 6 bases stayed unmatched. Here the CDR3 reads CASSLVGGPDTQYF. DNA for the CDR3: TGTGCCAGTAGTCTTGTAGGGGGCCCAGATACGCAGTATTTT.

V usage is TRBV6-5 and J usage is TRBJ2-7, with D unclear. The CDR3 is 14 amino acids. Germline assignment: CDR1 MNHEY and CDR2 SVGAGI. The ends were cut back, 2 bases at V and 6 bases at J, with 14 bases in the middle. CDR3: CASSYKEQSFEQYF. Here the CDR3 DNA reads TGTGCCAGCAGTTACAAGGAGCAGAGTTTCGAGCAGTACTTC.

The chain has TRBV9 and TRBJ2-2; 7 bases fit TRBD2. Germline loops: CDR1 SGDLS, CDR2 YYNGEE. This CDR3 comprises 14 residues. V dropped 4 bases and J dropped 6; count of bases not matched to a gene: 6. CDR3 residues: CASSLRGGAGELFF. As DNA, the CDR3 is TGTGCCAGCAGCTTACGGGGAGGGGCCGGGGAGCTGTTTTTT.

Only one count was recorded for this clone. The chain uses TRBV19 and TRBJ2-1; D is undetermined. CDR1 and CDR2 (germline): LNHDA, SQIVND (reference sequence). V gave up 6 bases and J gave up 4 bases, with 10 bases separating them. The CDR3 covers 13 residues. CDR3 residues: CASRGFGYNEQFF. The CDR3 bases are TGTGCCAGTAGGGGATTTGGGTACAATGAGCAGTTCTTC.

The V and J genes are TRBV20-1 and TRBJ1-2; 7 bases map to TRBD1. Germline trimming cut 7 bases from V and 13 bases from J; bases unmatched to any gene: 9. CDR3 size: 10 residues. Germline V gene sequence: CDR1 DFQATT, CDR2 SNEGSKA (reference sequence). This chain's CDR3 is CSVFGQASTF. CDR3 DNA sequence: TGCAGTGTTTTCGGACAGGCTAGCACCTTC.

Written as DNA, the CDR3 is TGTGCCAGCAGTGGAGGTGGGAGAGAGACCCAGTACTTC. It specifies CASSGGGRETQYF. The rearrangement uses TRBV2 and TRBJ2-5; a possible D gene is TRBD2 (5 bases). Trimming removed 4 bases at V and 4 bases at J, with 10 bases between. This CDR3 region has 13 residues. The germline gives CDR1 SNHLY, CDR2 FYNNEI.

The chain combines TRBV4-1 with TRBJ2-6; no clear D gene. Per germline, CDR1 MGHRA and CDR2 YSYEKL. V lost 1 base to trimming and J lost 0 bases, with 7 bases between them. CDR3 size: 16 residues. CDR3 in amino acids: CASSQVESSGANVLTF. The CDR3 DNA follows: TGCGCCAGCAGCCAAGTAGAGAGCTCTGGGGCCAACGTCCTGACTTTC.

V is TRBV5-1 and J is TRBJ1-6, with D uncertain. The CDR3 length is 19 residues. Germline CDR1 SGHRS, CDR2 YFSETQ. Trimming took 1 base from V and 0 from J, leaving 17 bases between them. CDR3 nucleotide sequence: TGCGCCAGCAGCTTGCCCGATTTAACGGGGAGCTCCTATAATTCACCCCTCCACTTT. As protein: CASSLPDLTGSSYNSPLHF.

This clone has a handful of counts. This chain links TRBV10-2 with TRBJ1-1, with D maybe TRBD1 (5 bases). CDR1 is WSHSY and CDR2 is SAAADI in the germline V gene. The CDR3 loop spans 15 amino acids. V was clipped by 1 base and J by 6 bases, with 15 bases between them. CDR3: CASSEWDVSSPEAFF. The CDR3 DNA reads as TGCGCCAGCAGTGAGTGGGACGTCTCTTCCCCTGAAGCTTTCTTT.

The rearrangement uses TRBV6-5 and TRBJ2-7; no reliable D call. There are 14 residues in the CDR3. In germline, CDR1 is MNHEY, CDR2 SVGAGI. V lost 10 bases and J lost 3, with 19 bases in between. The CDR3, as DNA: TGTGCCACCCTAGGCTTCCGAGATGGCTACGAGCAGTACTTC. It translates to CATLGFRDGYEQYF.

The rearrangement uses TRBV4-3 and TRBJ1-2; D is perhaps TRBD1 (5 bases). Germline loops: CDR1 LGHNA, CDR2 YSLEER. The CDR3 extends over 15 amino acids. V shed 1 base and J shed 2 bases, with 11 bases lying between them. CDR3 sequence reads: CASSQVGDTNYGYTF. The CDR3 nucleotides are TGCGCCAGCAGCCAAGTAGGGGATACGAACTATGGCTACACCTTC.

The V and J genes are TRBV2 and TRBJ2-2; 8 bases match TRBD1. The CDR3 runs 17 residues. The J segment lost 0 bases and the V segment lost 4 bases, leaving 7 bases of the junction unmatched. Germline lookup yields CDR1 SNHLY and CDR2 FYNNEI. CDR3 nucleotides: TGTGCCAGCAGTGGGGATCCGGGACAGGCGAACACCGGGGAGCTGTTTTTT. The encoded protein is CASSGDPGQANTGELFF.

This rearrangement joins TRBV5-5 to TRBJ1-6; TRBD1 matches at 9 bases. Germline CDR1 reads SGHKS; CDR2 reads YYEKEE (reference sequence). V was pared by 1 base and J by 10 bases, with 3 bases of the junction left unmatched. This CDR3 is built from 14 residues. The chain's CDR3 is CASSLNRGPSPLHF. In DNA form, the CDR3 reads TGTGCCAGCAGCTTGAACAGGGGGCCGTCACCCCTCCACTTT. Complete variable domain (other parts from reference TRBV5-5 and TRBJ1-6): DAGVTQSPTHLIKTRGQQVTLRCSPISGHKSVSWYQQVLGQGPQFIFQYYEKEERGRGNFPDRFSARQFPNYSSELNVNALLLGDSALYLCASSLNRGPSPLHFGNGTRLTVT.